The 6 T cell receptor beta chains presented below share a single source sample, sequenced in a study of identical twins' blood T cells. TCRdb redid the calling of the 5' RACE reads with MiXCR, one entry per CDR3 protein. The sample includes roughly 340,000 distinct CDR3 sequences, roughly 28% of them seen just once. The sequencing input was PBMCs. All receptors come from a woman between 18 and 49 years old in good health.

The rearrangement joins TRBV5-4 to TRBJ1-2, with D unclear. V was trimmed by 2 bases and J by 5 bases, leaving 13 bases between them. The CDR3 sequence is 14 residues long. Germline V gene data show CDR1 as SGHNT and CDR2 as YYREEE (reference sequence). The CDR3 is CASSFVRRPYGYTF. The CDR3 coding sequence is TGTGCCAGCAGCTTTGTCCGCAGACCATATGGCTACACCTTC.

About this clonotype itself: The junction departs from the called germline gene at one end, perhaps through a read error. The chain employs TRBV11-2 and TRBJ2-4; D gene unclear. CDR1 and CDR2 (germline): SGHAT, FQNNGV. This CDR3 has 14 amino acids. The CDR3: CASSLDLGGNIQHF. CDR3 DNA sequence: TGTGCCAGCAGCTTAGATTTGGGCGGAAACATTCAGCACTTC.

This clonotype showed up many times. The genes are TRBV19 and TRBJ1-2; weak D call: TRBD1 (6 bases). Per the germline V gene, CDR1 is LNHDA and CDR2 is SQIVND (reference sequence). The CDR3 totals 15 residues. Trimming took off 3 bases at V and 8 bases at J, with 19 bases between the two ends. The CDR3 coding sequence is TGTGCCAGTAGTATTACCCCACAGGGCCTTGGAGGCTACACCTTC. Its translation is CASSITPQGLGGYTF.

A few counts support this clonotype. This chain links TRBV12-3 or TRBV12-4 with TRBJ2-2; TRBD2 matches at 8 bases. V shed 11 bases, J shed 4 bases, and the junction held 3 bases outside the gene matches. The CDR3 has 12 amino acids. CDR3 loop: CAGTSSTGELFF. CDR3 in DNA: TGTGCCGGGACTAGTAGCACCGGGGAGCTGTTTTTT.

This clonotype has just one count. A junction end diverges from the germline sequence, so it may reflect a read error. The CDR3 region is CAGSFSPGGRTEAFF. The CDR3 DNA sequence: TGCGCCGGCAGCTTCAGTCCCGGGGGGCGAACTGAAGCTTTCTTT. The gene calls are TRBV5-1 and TRBJ1-1; TRBD1 is a possible D gene (6 bases). Germline V lookup: CDR1 SGHRS, CDR2 YFSETQ. The CDR3 consists of 15 residues.

The table lists this clonotype with many counts. The V and J genes are TRBV20-1 and TRBJ2-3; D might be TRBD1 (5 bases). Germline V gene sequence: CDR1 DFQATT, CDR2 SNEGSKA (reference sequence). The CDR3 is 13 residues long. Trimming shortened V by 6 bases and J by 2 bases, and 12 bases separated the two germline ends. This CDR3 reads CSASRQITDTQYF. In DNA form, the CDR3 reads TGCAGTGCCTCTAGACAGATCACAGATACGCAGTATTTT.